This T cell receptor beta chain is from a study of CD8 T cells in Susac syndrome. On the study more broadly: Patients with Susac syndrome were therapy-naive, on corticosteroids, or on intravenous immunoglobulin alone at the time that blood was drawn.

This CDR3 contains 13 residues. CDR1 is DFQATT, CDR2 SNEGSKA, per germline (reference sequence). After removal of 3 bases from V and 4 bases from J, the junction contained 6 bases not matched to a gene. Reverse transcription of about 0.5 to 1 ug RNA was carried out with random hexamers. TCR beta CDR3 was amplified by immunoSEQ multiplex PCR. This amplification extended across 54 Vbeta and 13 Jbeta segments. One entry per CDR3 protein, called by TCRdb with MiXCR from the immunoSEQ multiplex PCR reads. The sample has over 140,000 distinct CDR3 sequences, 95% seen once. V gene TRBV20-1 combines with J gene TRBJ2-7, with 7 bases aligning to TRBD2. The source is a human donor with Susac syndrome. The sample comprised CD4+ T cells from PBMCs. The CDR3 DNA is TGCAGTGCTAGGAGCGGGGCCCGGTACGAGCAGTACTTC. This codes for CSARSGARYEQYF.